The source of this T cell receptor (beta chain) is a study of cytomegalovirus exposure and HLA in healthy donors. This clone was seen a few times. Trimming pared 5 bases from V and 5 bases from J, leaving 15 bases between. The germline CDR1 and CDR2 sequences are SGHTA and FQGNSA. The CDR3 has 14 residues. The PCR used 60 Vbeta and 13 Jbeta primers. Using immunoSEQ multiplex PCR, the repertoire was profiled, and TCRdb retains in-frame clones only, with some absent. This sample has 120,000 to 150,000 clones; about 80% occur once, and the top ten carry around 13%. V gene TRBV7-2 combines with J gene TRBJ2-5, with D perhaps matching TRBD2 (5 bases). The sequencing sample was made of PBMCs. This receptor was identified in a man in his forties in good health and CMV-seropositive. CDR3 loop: CASSLGRRTETQYF. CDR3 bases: TGTGCCAGCAGCCTAGGTAGGAGGACGGAGACCCAGTACTTC.